This TCR beta chain was captured by sequencing in a study of post-analysis software for immune sequencing data. About the research overall: Recorded disease courses covered relapsing-remitting, secondary progressive and progressive-relapsing multiple sclerosis. Some patients had no subtype annotation. Whole-study results and caveats: There was significantly lower normalized Chao1 diversity in multiple sclerosis patients than in controls. Controls had lower frequencies than patients of about 5 TRBV segments, which included TRBV5-6, TRBV5-1 and TRBV20-1.

Unique molecular identifiers had been added to the TCR beta cDNA libraries. With roughly 0.85 to 11 million T cells as the source, a few hundred thousand cDNA molecules resulted. TCRdb passed the PCR reads through MiXCR, listing each CDR3 protein once. The sample carries about 800,000 distinct CDR3 sequences, roughly 29% recorded once. On this clonotype: The antigen is unknown.

The CDR3 runs to 14 residues. The germline gives CDR1 DFQATT, CDR2 SNEGSKA (reference sequence). Trimming at V came to 1 base and at J to 1 base, leaving 3 bases not matched to a gene. The chain carries TRBV20-1 and TRBJ2-5, with TRBD1 identical over 7 bases. The TCR sequence derives from a girl aged 5 to 17 with multiple sclerosis. Sequencing was performed on blood. The CDR3 bases are TGCAGTGCTAGAGGGCAGGGGGTCCAAGAGACCCAGTACTTC. Translating gives CSARGQGVQETQYF.